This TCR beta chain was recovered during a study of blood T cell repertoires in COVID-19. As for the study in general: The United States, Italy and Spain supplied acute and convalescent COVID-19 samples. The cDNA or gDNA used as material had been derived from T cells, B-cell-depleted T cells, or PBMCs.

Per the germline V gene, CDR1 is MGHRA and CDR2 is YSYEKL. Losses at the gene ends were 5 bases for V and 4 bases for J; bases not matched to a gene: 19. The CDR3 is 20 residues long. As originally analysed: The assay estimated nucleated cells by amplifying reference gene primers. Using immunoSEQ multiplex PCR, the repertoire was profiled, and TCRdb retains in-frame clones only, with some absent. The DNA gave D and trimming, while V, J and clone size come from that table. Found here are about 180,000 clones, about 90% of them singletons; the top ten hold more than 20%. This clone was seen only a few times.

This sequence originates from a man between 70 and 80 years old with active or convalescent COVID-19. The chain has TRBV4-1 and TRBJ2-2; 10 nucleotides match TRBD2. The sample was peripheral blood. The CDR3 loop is CASSFQGVSGRARSTGELFF. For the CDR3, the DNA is TGCGCCAGCAGCTTTCAGGGGGTCAGCGGGAGGGCTAGGAGCACCGGGGAGCTGTTTTTT.